Following are 9 T cell receptor beta chains from one sample sequenced in a study of blood T cell repertoires in COVID-19. Method: immunoSEQ multiplex PCR; TCRdb's copy keeps in-frame clones and lacks some. Seen here are some 88,000 clones, around 88% observed once, and the top ten hold about 7.2%. The sample was peripheral blood. The receptors stem from a man between 60 and 70 years old with acute or convalescent COVID-19.

J is TRBJ2-1 and V is TRBV27; D may be TRBD1 (6 bases). Germline V gene lookup returns CDR1 MNHEY and CDR2 SMNVEV (reference sequence). This CDR3 contains 16 residues. The V end was cut by 2 bases, the J end by 2 bases, with 13 bases between. The CDR3 protein is CASSLRGYSPYNEQFF. In nucleotides, the CDR3 is TGTGCCAGCAGTTTAAGGGGGTACTCCCCCTACAATGAGCAGTTCTTC.

The chain carries TRBV7-8 and TRBJ2-2; possible D gene TRBD2, 6 bases. The germline CDR1 and CDR2 sequences are SGHVS and FQNEAQ. This CDR3 has 15 residues. Trimming shortened V by 2 bases and J by 2 bases, and 9 bases separated the two germline ends. The DNA for the CDR3 is TGTGCCAGCAGCTTAAGGACTATCAACACCGGGGAGCTGTTTTTT. Translation gives CASSLRTINTGELFF.

This sequence joins TRBV6-6 and TRBJ2-1, with 8 bases identical to TRBD1. Trimming at V came to 6 bases and at J to 4 bases, leaving 5 bases not matched to a gene. Germline loops: CDR1 MNHNY, CDR2 SVGAGI (reference sequence). The CDR3 is made up of 14 amino acids. In DNA, the CDR3 is TGTGCCAGCAGCACGGACAGGGTGTACAATGAGCAGTTCTTC. Amino acids: CASSTDRVYNEQFF.

The J gene is TRBJ2-1, the V gene TRBV7-6; 7 bases fit TRBD1. Germline trimming cut 2 bases from V and 4 bases from J; bases unmatched to any gene: 5. The germline gives CDR1 SGHVS, CDR2 FNYEAQ. The CDR3 extends over 15 amino acids. This CDR3 reads CASSLFGQAYNEQFF. In DNA, the CDR3 is TGTGCCAGCAGCTTATTTGGACAGGCTTACAATGAGCAGTTCTTC.

This chain links TRBV1 with TRBJ1-2; whether TRBD1, the table's D call, matches the DNA was not checked. TRBV1 counts as a pseudogene. The CDR3 is 11 residues long. CDR3 sequence reads: CTSSLCLGSTF. The CDR3 DNA reads TGCACCAGCAGCCTTTGTTTGGGCTCCACCTTC.

This chain connects TRBV5-1 to TRBJ2-5; a possible D gene is TRBD2 (6 bases). CDR3 size: 16 residues. V lost 2 bases and J 5 bases, leaving 19 bases between the germline ends. CDR1 and CDR2 (germline): SGHRS, YFSETQ. CDR3 sequence (DNA): TGCGCCAGCAGCTTAGCGCCCTCTTTGCGGGGCGAGACCCAGTACTTC. It yields the protein CASSLAPSLRGETQYF.

The V and J genes are TRBV5-1 and TRBJ2-7, with 9 bases lining up with TRBD1. V was clipped by 1 base and J by 3 bases; unmatched bases: 11. The CDR3 consists of 17 residues. Germline CDR1 and CDR2: SGHRS and YFSETQ. CDR3 in DNA: TGCGCCAGCAGCTTGAGTTTTGGGACAGGGTGGGACTACGAGCAGTACTTC. This sequence encodes CASSLSFGTGWDYEQYF.

The gene calls are TRBV5-4 and TRBJ1-1; D not certain. Trimming removed 0 bases from V and 1 base from J, with 10 bases in between. This CDR3 contains 15 residues. Germline V gene sequence: CDR1 SGHNT, CDR2 YYREEE (reference sequence). The CDR3 spells CASSLDGRRNTEAFF. CDR3 in DNA: TGTGCCAGCAGCTTGGATGGGAGGAGGAACACTGAAGCTTTCTTT.

The V call is TRBV11-1, the J call TRBJ2-2; D uncertain. Germline V gene lookup returns CDR1 SGHAT and CDR2 FQDESV (reference sequence). The CDR3 covers 13 residues. Trimming removed 6 bases at V and 2 bases at J, with 7 bases between. This CDR3 reads CASRITNTGELFF. As DNA, the CDR3 is TGTGCCAGCAGGATTACTAACACCGGGGAGCTGTTTTTT.